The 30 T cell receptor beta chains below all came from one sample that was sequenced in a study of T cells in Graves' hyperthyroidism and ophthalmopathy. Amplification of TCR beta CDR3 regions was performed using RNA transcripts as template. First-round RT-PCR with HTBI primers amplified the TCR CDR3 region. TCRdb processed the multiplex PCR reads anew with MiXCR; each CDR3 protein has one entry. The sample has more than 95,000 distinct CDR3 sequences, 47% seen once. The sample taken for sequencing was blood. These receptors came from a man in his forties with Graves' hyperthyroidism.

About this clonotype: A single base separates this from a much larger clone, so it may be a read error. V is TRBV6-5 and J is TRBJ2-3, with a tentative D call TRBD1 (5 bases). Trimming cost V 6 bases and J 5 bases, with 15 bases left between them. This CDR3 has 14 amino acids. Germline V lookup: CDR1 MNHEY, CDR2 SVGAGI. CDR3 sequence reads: CASSQGVARDTQYF. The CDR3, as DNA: TGTGCCAGCAGCCAGGGTGTCGCGAGAGATACGCAGTATTTT.

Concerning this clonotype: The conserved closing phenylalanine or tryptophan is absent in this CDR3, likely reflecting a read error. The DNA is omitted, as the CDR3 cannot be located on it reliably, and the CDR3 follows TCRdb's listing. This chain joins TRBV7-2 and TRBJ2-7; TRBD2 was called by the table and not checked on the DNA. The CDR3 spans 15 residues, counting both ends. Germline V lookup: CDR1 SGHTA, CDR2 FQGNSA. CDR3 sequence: CASSPKTSGRVEQHI.

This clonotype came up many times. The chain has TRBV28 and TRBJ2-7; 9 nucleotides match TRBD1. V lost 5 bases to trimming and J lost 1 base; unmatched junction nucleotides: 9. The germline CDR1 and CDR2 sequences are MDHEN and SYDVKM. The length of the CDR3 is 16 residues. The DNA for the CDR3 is TGTGCCAGCAGTACGTACTGGGACAGGGAATCCTACGAGCAGTACTTC. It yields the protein CASSTYWDRESYEQYF.

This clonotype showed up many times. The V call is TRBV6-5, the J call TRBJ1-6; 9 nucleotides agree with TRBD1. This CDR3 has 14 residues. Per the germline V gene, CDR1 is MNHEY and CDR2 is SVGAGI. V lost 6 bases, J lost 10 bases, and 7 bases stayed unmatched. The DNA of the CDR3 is TGTGCCAGCAGAATACAGGGGGCAGACTCACCCCTCCACTTT. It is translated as CASRIQGADSPLHF.

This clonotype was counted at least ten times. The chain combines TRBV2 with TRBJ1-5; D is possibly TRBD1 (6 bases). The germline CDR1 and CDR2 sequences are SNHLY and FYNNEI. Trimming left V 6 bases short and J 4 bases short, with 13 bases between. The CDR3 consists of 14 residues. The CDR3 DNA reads TGTGCCAGCAGGGAACAGGGTGGGAATCAGCCCCAGCATTTT. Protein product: CASREQGGNQPQHF.

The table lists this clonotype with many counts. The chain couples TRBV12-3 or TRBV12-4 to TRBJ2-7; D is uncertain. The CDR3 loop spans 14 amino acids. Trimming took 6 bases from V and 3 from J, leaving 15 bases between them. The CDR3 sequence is CASSLQSLVYEQYF. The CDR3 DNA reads TGTGCCAGCAGCCTCCAGAGCCTGGTCTACGAGCAGTACTTC.

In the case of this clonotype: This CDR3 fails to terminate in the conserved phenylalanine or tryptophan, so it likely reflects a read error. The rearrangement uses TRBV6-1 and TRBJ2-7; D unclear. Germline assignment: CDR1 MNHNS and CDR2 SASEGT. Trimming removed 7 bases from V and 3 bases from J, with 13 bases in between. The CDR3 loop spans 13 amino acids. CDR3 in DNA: TGTGCCAGCAATGACTTCATTGTCTACGAGCAGTACCTC. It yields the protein CASNDFIVYEQYL.

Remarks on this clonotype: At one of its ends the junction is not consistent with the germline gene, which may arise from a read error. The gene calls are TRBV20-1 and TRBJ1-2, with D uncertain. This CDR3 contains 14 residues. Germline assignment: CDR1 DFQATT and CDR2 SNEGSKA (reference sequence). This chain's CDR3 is CSARDRWQNSGNTF. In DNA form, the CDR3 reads TGCAGCGCTAGAGATAGGTGGCAGAACTCTGGAAACACCTTC.

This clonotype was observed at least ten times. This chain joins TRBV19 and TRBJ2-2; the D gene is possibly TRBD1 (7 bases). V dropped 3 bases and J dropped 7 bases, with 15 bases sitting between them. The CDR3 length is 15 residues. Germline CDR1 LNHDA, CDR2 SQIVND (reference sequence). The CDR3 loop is CASSIGQGGVGELFF. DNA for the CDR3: TGTGCCAGTAGTATCGGCCAGGGGGGTGTCGGGGAGCTGTTTTTT.

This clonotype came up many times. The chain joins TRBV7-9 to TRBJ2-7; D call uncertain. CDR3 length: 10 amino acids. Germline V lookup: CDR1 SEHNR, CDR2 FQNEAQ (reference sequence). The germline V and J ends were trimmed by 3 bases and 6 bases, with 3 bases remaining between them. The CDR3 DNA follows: TGTGCCAGCAGCTTTAGCGAGCAGTACTTC. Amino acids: CASSFSEQYF.

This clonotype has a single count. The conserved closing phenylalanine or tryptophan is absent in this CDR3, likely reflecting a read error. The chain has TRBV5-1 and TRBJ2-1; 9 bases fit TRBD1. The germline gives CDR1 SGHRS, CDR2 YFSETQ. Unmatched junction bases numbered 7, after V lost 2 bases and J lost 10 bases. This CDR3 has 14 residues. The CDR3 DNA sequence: TGCGCCAGCAGCTTACAGGGGGCGCCGTACGAGCAGTTCGTC. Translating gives CASSLQGAPYEQFV.

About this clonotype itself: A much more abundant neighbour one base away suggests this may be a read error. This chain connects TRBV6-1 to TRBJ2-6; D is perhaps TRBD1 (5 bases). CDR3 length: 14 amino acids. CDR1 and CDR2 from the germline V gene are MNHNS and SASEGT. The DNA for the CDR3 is TGTGCCAGCGAGTGGCTCTCTGGGGCCAACGTCCTGGCTTTC. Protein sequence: CASEWLSGANVLAF.

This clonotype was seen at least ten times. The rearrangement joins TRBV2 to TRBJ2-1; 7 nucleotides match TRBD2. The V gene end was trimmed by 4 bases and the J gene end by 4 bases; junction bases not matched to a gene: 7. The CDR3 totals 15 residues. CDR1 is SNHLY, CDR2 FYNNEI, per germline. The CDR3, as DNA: TGTGCCAGCAGTGGAGAGGGTAGCGGGTACAATGAGCAGTTCTTC. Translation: CASSGEGSGYNEQFF.

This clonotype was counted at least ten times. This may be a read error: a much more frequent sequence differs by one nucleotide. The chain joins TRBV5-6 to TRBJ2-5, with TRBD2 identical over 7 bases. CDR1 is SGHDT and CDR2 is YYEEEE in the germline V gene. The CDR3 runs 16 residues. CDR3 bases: TGTGCCAGCAGCTTGAGGGGAACTAGCGCCCAAGAGACCCAGTGCTTC. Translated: CASSLRGTSAQETQCF. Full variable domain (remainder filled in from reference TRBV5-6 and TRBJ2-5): DAGVTQSPTHLIKTRGQQVTLRCSPKSGHDTVSWYQQALGQGPQFIFQYYEEEERQRGNFPDRFSGHQFPNYSSELNVNALLLGDSALYLCASSLRGTSAQETQCFGPGTRLLVL.

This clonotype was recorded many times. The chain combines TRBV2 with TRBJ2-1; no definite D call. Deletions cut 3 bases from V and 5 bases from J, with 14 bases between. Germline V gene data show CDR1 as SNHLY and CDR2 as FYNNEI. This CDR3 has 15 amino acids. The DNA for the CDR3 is TGTGCCAGCAGTGAGTCCTATTCGTTTAACAATGAGCAGTTCTTC. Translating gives CASSESYSFNNEQFF. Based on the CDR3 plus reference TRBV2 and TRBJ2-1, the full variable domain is EPEVTQTPSHQVTQMGQEVILRCVPISNHLYFYWYRQILGQKVEFLVSFYNNEISEKSEIFDDQFSVERPDGSNFTLKIRSTKLEDSAMYFCASSESYSFNNEQFFGPGTRLTVL.

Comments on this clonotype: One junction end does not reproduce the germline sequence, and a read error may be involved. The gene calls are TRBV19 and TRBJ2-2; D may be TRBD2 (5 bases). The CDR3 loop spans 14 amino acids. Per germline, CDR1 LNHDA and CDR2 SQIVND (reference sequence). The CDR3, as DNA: TGTGCCAGTAGTATAGGCGGCGACACCGGGGAGCTGTCTTTT. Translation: CASSIGGDTGELSF.

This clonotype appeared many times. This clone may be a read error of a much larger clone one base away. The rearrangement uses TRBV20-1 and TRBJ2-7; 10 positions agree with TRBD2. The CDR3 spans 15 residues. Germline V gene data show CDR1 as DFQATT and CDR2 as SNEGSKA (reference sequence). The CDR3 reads CSAGEVAGGLYEQYF. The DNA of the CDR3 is TGCAGTGCTGGAGAGGTAGCGGGAGGACTCTACGAGCAGTACTTC.

CDR3 amino acids: CACSTDSWETQYF. Here the CDR3 DNA reads TGTGCCTGCTCAACGGACAGCTGGGAGACCCAGTACTTC. The chain uses TRBV3-1 and TRBJ2-5; tentative D call: TRBD1 (6 bases). This CDR3 has 13 residues. V was trimmed by 11 bases and J by 5 bases, leaving 18 bases between them. Germline CDR1 is LGHDT and CDR2 is YNNKEL (reference sequence).

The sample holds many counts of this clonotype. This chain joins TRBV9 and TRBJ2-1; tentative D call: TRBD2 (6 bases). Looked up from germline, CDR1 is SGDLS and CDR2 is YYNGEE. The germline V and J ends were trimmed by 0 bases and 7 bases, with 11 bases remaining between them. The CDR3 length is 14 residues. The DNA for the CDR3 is TGTGCCAGCAGCGTAGCTAGCCGGGGGAATGAGCAGTTCTTC. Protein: CASSVASRGNEQFF.

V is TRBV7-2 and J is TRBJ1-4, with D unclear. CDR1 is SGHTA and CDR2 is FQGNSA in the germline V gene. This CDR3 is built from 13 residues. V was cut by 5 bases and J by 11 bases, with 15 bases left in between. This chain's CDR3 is CASSLPTSDKLFF. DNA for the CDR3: TGTGCCAGCAGCCTACCGACTAGCGATAAACTGTTTTTT.

The CDR3 bases are TGTGCCATCAGAGGGACCCATACCCTCGAGCAGTACTTC. It specifies CAIRGTHTLEQYF. The chain couples TRBV10-3 to TRBJ2-7; D may correspond to TRBD1 or TRBD2 (5 bases each). Germline CDR1 and CDR2: ENHRY and SYGVKD. V dropped 6 bases and J dropped 6 bases, with 15 bases sitting between them. The CDR3 has 13 amino acids.

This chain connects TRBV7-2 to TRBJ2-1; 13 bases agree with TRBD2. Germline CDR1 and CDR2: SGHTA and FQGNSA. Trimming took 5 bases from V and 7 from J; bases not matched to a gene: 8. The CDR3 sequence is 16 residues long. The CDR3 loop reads CASSLLAGGPWNEQFF. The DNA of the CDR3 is TGTGCCAGCAGCCTACTAGCGGGAGGGCCGTGGAATGAGCAGTTCTTC.

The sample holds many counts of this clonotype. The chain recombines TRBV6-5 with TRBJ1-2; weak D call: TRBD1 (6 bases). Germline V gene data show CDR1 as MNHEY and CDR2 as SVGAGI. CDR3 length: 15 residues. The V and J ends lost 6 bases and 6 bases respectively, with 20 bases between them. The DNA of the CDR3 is TGTGCCAGCAGAAGTACCGAGACAGGTTGGGATGGCTACACCTTC. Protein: CASRSTETGWDGYTF.

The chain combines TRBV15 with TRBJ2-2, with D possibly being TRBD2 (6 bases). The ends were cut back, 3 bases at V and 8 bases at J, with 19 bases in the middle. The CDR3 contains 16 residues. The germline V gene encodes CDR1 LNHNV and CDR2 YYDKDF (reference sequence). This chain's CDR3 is CATSRGRQGLMGELFF. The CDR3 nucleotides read TGTGCCACCAGCAGGGGGAGGCAGGGTTTGATGGGGGAGCTGTTTTTT.

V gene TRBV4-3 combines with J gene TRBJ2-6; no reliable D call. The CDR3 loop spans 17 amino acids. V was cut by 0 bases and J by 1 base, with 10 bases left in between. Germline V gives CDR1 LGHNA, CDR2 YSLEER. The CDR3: CASSQDRKESGANVLTF. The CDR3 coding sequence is TGCGCCAGCAGCCAAGATAGAAAAGAGTCTGGGGCCAACGTCCTGACTTTC.

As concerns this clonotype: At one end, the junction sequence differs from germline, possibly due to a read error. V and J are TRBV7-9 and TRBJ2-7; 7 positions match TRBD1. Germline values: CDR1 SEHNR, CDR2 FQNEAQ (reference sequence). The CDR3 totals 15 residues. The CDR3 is CTSSLGTGQTCEQYF. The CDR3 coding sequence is TGTACCAGCAGCTTAGGTACGGGACAGACCTGCGAGCAGTACTTC.

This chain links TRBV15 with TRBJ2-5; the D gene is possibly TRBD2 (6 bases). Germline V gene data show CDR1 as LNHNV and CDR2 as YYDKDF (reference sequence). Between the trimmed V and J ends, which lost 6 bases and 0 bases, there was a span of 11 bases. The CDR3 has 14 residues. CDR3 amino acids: CATSGGLYQETQYF. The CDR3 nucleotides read TGTGCCACCAGTGGGGGACTGTACCAAGAGACCCAGTACTTC.

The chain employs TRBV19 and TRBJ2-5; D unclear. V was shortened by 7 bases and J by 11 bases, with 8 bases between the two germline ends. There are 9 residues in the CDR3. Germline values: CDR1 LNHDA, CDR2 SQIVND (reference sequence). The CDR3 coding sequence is TGTGCCAGTACGCGAACACAGTACTTC. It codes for CASTRTQYF.

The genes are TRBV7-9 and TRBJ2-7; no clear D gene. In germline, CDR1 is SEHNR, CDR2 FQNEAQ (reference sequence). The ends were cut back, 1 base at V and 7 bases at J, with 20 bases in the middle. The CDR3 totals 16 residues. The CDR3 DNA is TGTGCCAGCAGCTTAGATGGACGTTGGAACACCGGGGAGCAGTACTTC. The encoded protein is CASSLDGRWNTGEQYF.

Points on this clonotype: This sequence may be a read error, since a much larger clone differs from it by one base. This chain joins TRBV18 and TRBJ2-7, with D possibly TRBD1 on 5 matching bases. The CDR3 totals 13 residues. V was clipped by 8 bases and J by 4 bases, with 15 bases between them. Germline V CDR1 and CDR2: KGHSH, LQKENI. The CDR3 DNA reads TGTGCCAGCCCGCGTCAGGACACTTACGAGCAGTACTTC. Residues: CASPRQDTYEQYF.